Presented here are 17 T cell receptor beta chains from one specimen sequenced in a study of shared clonotypes between healthy human individuals. Repertoires were generated with immunoSEQ multiplex PCR, while TCRdb's copy carries only in-frame clones and drops some. Here the sample spans more than 2,000,000 clones, more than 85% being singletons. The sequencing input was naive CD4+ T cells from PBMCs. The subset was: CD45RA+ positively selected. These TCRs come from a man aged 18 to 29 in good health. Some clones in this sample may be carry-over from other donors' samples.

The V gene is TRBV7-2, the J gene TRBJ1-2; 8 nucleotides agree with TRBD1. The ends lost 5 bases at V and 6 bases at J; junction bases unmatched: 14. The germline gives CDR1 SGHTA, CDR2 FQGNSA. The CDR3 runs 16 residues. The CDR3 nucleotides are TGTGCCAGCAGCGCAGGCCCGACCACAGGGGGAAATGGCTACACCTTC. Translating it yields CASSAGPTTGGNGYTF. The entire variable domain, with the rest obtained from reference TRBV7-2 and TRBJ1-2, is as follows: GAGVSQSPSNKVTEKGKDVELRCDPISGHTALYWYRQSLGQGLEFLIYFQGNSAPDKSGLPSDRFSAERTGGSVSTLTIQRTQQEDSAVYLCASSAGPTTGGNGYTFGSGTRLTVV.

The chain links TRBV2 to TRBJ1-1; weak D call: TRBD1 (6 bases). Trimming pared 3 bases from V and 3 bases from J, leaving 11 bases between. Germline assignment: CDR1 SNHLY and CDR2 FYNNEI. The CDR3 runs to 14 residues. CDR3 loop: CASSEVGGDTEAFF. The CDR3 DNA sequence: TGTGCCAGCAGTGAGGTAGGGGGGGACACTGAAGCTTTCTTT.

This clone has just one count. Additional DNA sequences in this sample encode the identical CDR3. V and J are TRBV9 and TRBJ1-5, with D hard to call. In germline, CDR1 is SGDLS, CDR2 YYNGEE. V was trimmed by 0 bases and J by 6 bases, leaving 7 bases between them. CDR3 length equals 13 residues. The CDR3 coding sequence is TGTGCCAGCAGCGTAGGTACGGGTCAGCCCCAGCATTTT. This translates into CASSVGTGQPQHF.

The chain employs TRBV2 and TRBJ1-2; D gene ambiguous. V gave up 4 bases and J gave up 6 bases, with 15 bases separating them. CDR1 and CDR2 from the germline V gene are SNHLY and FYNNEI. The CDR3 spans 14 residues. DNA of the CDR3: TGTGCCAGCAGTGTAACCTCCAATTTGGATGGCTACACCTTC. This translates into CASSVTSNLDGYTF.

This rearrangement joins TRBV7-2 to TRBJ2-1, with 11 positions matching TRBD2. Germline loops: CDR1 SGHTA, CDR2 FQGNSA. The CDR3 covers 17 residues. Losses at the gene ends were 1 base for V and 7 bases for J; bases not matched to a gene: 9. The CDR3 nucleotides are TGTGCCAGCAGCTTAGTCGCTACTAGCGGGAGTAGGAATGAGCAGTTCTTC. Translating gives CASSLVATSGSRNEQFF. The whole variable domain, filled in from reference TRBV7-2 and TRBJ2-1, reads GAGVSQSPSNKVTEKGKDVELRCDPISGHTALYWYRQSLGQGLEFLIYFQGNSAPDKSGLPSDRFSAERTGGSVSTLTIQRTQQEDSAVYLCASSLVATSGSRNEQFFGPGTRLTVL.

The chain employs TRBV11-3 and TRBJ2-1; the D gene is possibly TRBD2 (5 bases). The CDR3 consists of 16 residues. From germline, CDR1 is SGHNT and CDR2 YENEEA. The V and J ends lost 4 bases and 0 bases respectively, with 13 bases between them. The CDR3 bases are TGTGCCAGCAGCTACGGGGTTTCGAGCTCCTACAATGAGCAGTTCTTC. Translating it yields CASSYGVSSSYNEQFF.

For the CDR3, the DNA is TGCAGCGTTTTGGGACTAGAGGGTCCAGATACGCAGTATTTT. Translating gives CSVLGLEGPDTQYF. J is TRBJ2-3 and V is TRBV29-1; TRBD2 aligns across 8 bases. This CDR3 region has 14 residues. V was pared by 5 bases and J by 4 bases, with 8 bases of the junction left unmatched. The V gene's germline CDR1 is SQVTM and CDR2 ANQGSEA.

This clone appeared a few times. This chain joins TRBV19 and TRBJ2-1; TRBD2 matches 11 bases. Germline-derived CDR1 and CDR2 are LNHDA and SQIVND (reference sequence). V dropped 2 bases and J dropped 5; count of bases not matched to a gene: 8. There are 17 residues in the CDR3. DNA of the CDR3: TGTGCCAGTAGTATATTTACGACTAGCGGGAAAGACAATGAGCAGTTCTTC. Residues: CASSIFTTSGKDNEQFF.

This chain connects TRBV15 to TRBJ2-5; maybe TRBD1 (6 bases). The length of the CDR3 is 18 residues. V was shortened by 0 bases and J by 0 bases, with 17 bases between the two germline ends. Germline V gene lookup returns CDR1 LNHNV and CDR2 YYDKDF (reference sequence). CDR3 region: CATSRDSIRGPYQETQYF. CDR3 coding DNA: TGTGCCACCAGCAGAGATAGCATCAGGGGTCCGTACCAAGAGACCCAGTACTTC. The complete variable domain, with remaining parts taken from reference TRBV15 and TRBJ2-5, reads DAMVIQNPRYQVTQFGKPVTLSCSQTLNHNVMYWYQQKSSQAPKLLFHYYDKDFNNEADTPDNFQSRRPNTSFCFLDIRSPGLGDTAMYLCATSRDSIRGPYQETQYFGPGTRLLVL.

The chain employs TRBV11-1 and TRBJ2-7; a possible D gene is TRBD2 (6 bases). V was cut by 5 bases and J by 5 bases, with 13 bases left in between. The CDR3 has 13 amino acids. Germline lookup yields CDR1 SGHAT and CDR2 FQDESV (reference sequence). The CDR3 sequence is CASSQPPGDEQYF. CDR3 in DNA: TGTGCCAGCAGCCAACCACCGGGGGACGAGCAGTACTTC.

The CDR3 reads CASSFRLIGTGGGKTQYF. In DNA, the CDR3 is TGTGCCAGCAGTTTCCGATTAATCGGGACAGGGGGCGGAAAGACCCAGTACTTC. V gene TRBV28 combines with J gene TRBJ2-5; 12 bases line up with TRBD1. Trimming cost V 3 bases and J 6 bases; bases outside gene matches: 14. Looked up from germline, CDR1 is MDHEN and CDR2 is SYDVKM. CDR3 size: 18 residues.

Only one count was recorded for this clone. The chain uses TRBV5-5 and TRBJ1-2; D is uncertain. The CDR3 has 13 amino acids. Germline V gene data show CDR1 as SGHKS and CDR2 as YYEKEE (reference sequence). V was shortened by 0 bases and J by 6 bases, with 9 bases between the two germline ends. CDR3 DNA: TGTGCCAGCAGCTTGGCAGGCGGGGATGGCTACACCTTC. Protein: CASSLAGGDGYTF.

This sequence joins TRBV28 and TRBJ1-5, with 9 bases aligning to TRBD1. Germline CDR1 reads MDHEN; CDR2 reads SYDVKM. V was clipped by 6 bases and J by 4 bases; unmatched bases: 7. There are 15 residues in the CDR3. The CDR3 sequence is CASRLRTGDNQPQHF. Written as DNA, the CDR3 is TGTGCCAGCAGATTAAGGACAGGGGATAATCAGCCCCAGCATTTT.

The J gene is TRBJ2-2, the V gene TRBV14, with D perhaps matching TRBD1 or TRBD2 (5 bases each). CDR1 and CDR2 from the germline V gene are SGHDN and FVKESK. The ends were cut back, 1 base at V and 2 bases at J, with 23 bases in the middle. This CDR3 contains 20 residues. The CDR3 DNA reads TGTGCCAGCAGCCAAGTACGTGGGGGAGCGCGAAAACTTAACACCGGGGAGCTGTTTTTT. It specifies CASSQVRGGARKLNTGELFF.

V and J are TRBV10-1 and TRBJ2-1; no definite D call. V lost 8 bases, J lost 10 bases, and 12 bases lay in between. The CDR3 sequence is 11 residues long. Per germline, CDR1 WNHNN and CDR2 SYGVQD (reference sequence). The DNA of the CDR3 is TGCGCCAGCCTCCAGGCAAGGGAGCAGTTCTTC. This encodes CASLQAREQFF.

V and J are TRBV27 and TRBJ1-2; 8 positions agree with TRBD1. The CDR3 totals 15 residues. V shed 7 bases and J 2 bases; nucleotides not matched to a gene: 9. The V gene's germline CDR1 is MNHEY and CDR2 SMNVEV (reference sequence). The CDR3 DNA is TGTGCCAGCACATCTAGGACAGGGCCAAACTATGGCTACACCTTC. This sequence encodes CASTSRTGPNYGYTF.

The V and J genes are TRBV19 and TRBJ1-1; TRBD1 matches at 12 bases. Trimming cost V 1 base and J 6 bases; bases outside gene matches: 9. The CDR3 is 17 amino acids. CDR1 and CDR2 from the germline V gene are LNHDA and SQIVND (reference sequence). The CDR3 region has the DNA TGTGCCAGTAGTATAGGTTCGGGGACAGGGGGCTGGGCTGAAGCTTTCTTT. Its protein product is CASSIGSGTGGWAEAFF.